This TCR beta chain was recovered during a study of cytomegalovirus exposure and HLA in healthy donors. General study findings and limits: Presence/absence comparisons presumed near-even sequencing depth among donors. In most subjects, TCR beta sequences reportedly gave accurate predictions of HLA-A and HLA-B alleles.

PCR involved 60 Vbeta and 13 Jbeta primers. Assay used: immunoSEQ multiplex PCR; TCRdb lists only in-frame clones, some missing. The data hold about 110,000 clones, with around 81% observed a single time. A word on this clone: Its antigen is not identified.

Germline loops: CDR1 MNHEY, CDR2 SMNVEV (reference sequence). The V segment lost 9 bases and the J segment 7 bases; nucleotides outside the gene matches: 2. The CDR3 length is 12 residues. The receptor comes from a woman aged 25 to 45 in good health and CMV-seronegative. The sequenced sample was PBMCs. The chain uses TRBV27 and TRBJ1-5; 11 bases align to TRBD1. CDR3: CASGTGGQPQHF. The DNA for the CDR3 is TGTGCCAGTGGGACAGGGGGGCAGCCCCAGCATTTT.